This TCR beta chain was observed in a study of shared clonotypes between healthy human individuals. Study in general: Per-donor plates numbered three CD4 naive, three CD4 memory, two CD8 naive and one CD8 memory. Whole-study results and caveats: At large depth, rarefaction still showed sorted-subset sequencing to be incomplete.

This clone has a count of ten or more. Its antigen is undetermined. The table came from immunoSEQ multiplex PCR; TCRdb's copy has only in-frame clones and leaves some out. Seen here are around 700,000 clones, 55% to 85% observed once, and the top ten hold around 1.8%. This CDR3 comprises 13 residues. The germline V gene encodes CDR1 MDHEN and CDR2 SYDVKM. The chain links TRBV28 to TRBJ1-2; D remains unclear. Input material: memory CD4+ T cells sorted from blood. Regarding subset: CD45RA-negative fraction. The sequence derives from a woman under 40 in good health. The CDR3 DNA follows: TGTGTCGTGGCGGGTGGTTCTGACTATGGCTACACCTTC. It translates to CVVAGGSDYGYTF.